Presented here are 12 T cell receptor beta chains from one specimen sequenced in a study of CD8 T cells in ankylosing spondylitis. TCRdb recomputed calls from the 5' RACE reads with MiXCR, one row per CDR3 protein. The sample has hundreds of thousands of distinct CDR3 sequences; approximately 12% are singletons. Findings and caveats of the study: For ankylosing spondylitis blood, a TCR beta motif of under 10 highly homologous variants appeared characteristic.

Their recognized antigens are unknown. The sequenced material came from blood, either unsorted or a sorted T cell fraction (not recorded which). These receptors all come from a male donor with ankylosing spondylitis.

This chain joins TRBV18 and TRBJ2-7; no definite D call. Germline CDR1 and CDR2: KGHSH and LQKENI. Trimming cost V 0 bases and J 0 bases, with 15 bases left between them. CDR3 length: 17 residues. CDR3 protein: CASSPPRAQPHSYEQYF. The CDR3 DNA reads TGTGCCAGCTCACCACCGAGAGCGCAGCCGCACTCCTACGAGCAGTACTTC.

This clonotype occurred once. Possible read error: a much larger clone is one base away. This chain joins TRBV29-1 and TRBJ2-5; D is undetermined. The CDR3 covers 12 residues. CDR1 is SQVTM, CDR2 ANQGSEA, per germline. V was pared by 5 bases and J by 4 bases, with 11 bases between. DNA for the CDR3: TGCAGCGTTACGGACGGCTTAGAGACCCAGTACTTC. Protein product: CSVTDGLETQYF.

This clonotype was counted between two and nine times. This chain joins TRBV9 and TRBJ2-7; D remains ambiguous. Trimming shortened V by 4 bases and J by 0 bases, and 11 bases separated the two germline ends. The CDR3 spans 14 residues. Germline loops: CDR1 SGDLS, CDR2 YYNGEE. The CDR3 loop reads CASSPQTYSYEQYF. The CDR3 DNA is TGTGCCAGCAGCCCTCAGACTTACTCCTACGAGCAGTACTTC.

This clonotype was detected only a few times. The chain combines TRBV4-1 with TRBJ1-1, with no clear D. The V end was cut by 1 base, the J end by 0 bases, with 3 bases between. The CDR3 is made up of 13 amino acids. Per germline, CDR1 MGHRA and CDR2 YSYEKL. The CDR3 region is CASSQVVNTEAFF. The CDR3 DNA is TGCGCCAGCAGCCAAGTAGTGAACACTGAAGCTTTCTTT.

This clonotype turned up a few times. The chain joins TRBV12-3 or TRBV12-4 to TRBJ1-1, with a weak D call TRBD1 (5 bases). Trimming stripped 2 bases from V and 8 bases from J, with 15 bases between. The CDR3 covers 14 residues. Here the CDR3 reads CASSLHAVNREAFF. The CDR3, as DNA: TGTGCCAGCAGTTTACATGCCGTGAACAGGGAAGCTTTCTTT.

The V call is TRBV7-9, the J call TRBJ2-2, with 9 bases fitting TRBD1. Germline V gives CDR1 SEHNR, CDR2 FQNEAQ (reference sequence). The V segment lost 4 bases and the J segment 3 bases; nucleotides outside the gene matches: 3. The CDR3 is 15 residues long. CDR3 protein: CASSYRDRDTGELFF. DNA for the CDR3: TGTGCCAGCAGCTACCGGGACAGGGACACCGGGGAGCTGTTTTTT.

This clonotype was recorded a few times. The chain is built from TRBV11-3 and TRBJ2-1; TRBD2 matches 12 bases. Germline trimming cut 2 bases from V and 4 bases from J; bases unmatched to any gene: 6. The CDR3 loop spans 17 amino acids. Per germline, CDR1 SGHNT and CDR2 YENEEA. The CDR3 coding sequence is TGTGCCAGCAGCTTATCTAGCGGGGGGGCGGGATACAATGAGCAGTTCTTC. It translates to CASSLSSGGAGYNEQFF.

The chain employs TRBV20-1 and TRBJ2-2, with D possibly being TRBD1 (6 bases). Trimming pared 0 bases from V and 4 bases from J, leaving 12 bases between. The germline CDR1 and CDR2 sequences are DFQATT and SNEGSKA (reference sequence). The CDR3 is made up of 15 amino acids. For the CDR3, the DNA is TGCAGTGCTAGAGATCCGGGGACAAGCACCGGGGAGCTGTTTTTT. It specifies CSARDPGTSTGELFF.

The chain recombines TRBV9 with TRBJ2-2; D is possibly TRBD1 (5 bases). The CDR3 sequence is 18 residues long. V was shortened by 0 bases and J by 3 bases, with 18 bases between the two germline ends. Looked up from germline, CDR1 is SGDLS and CDR2 is YYNGEE. For the CDR3, the DNA is TGTGCCAGCAGCGTAGCGCCAGGGCGACGATTGGACACCGGGGAGCTGTTTTTT. Encoded protein: CASSVAPGRRLDTGELFF.

This clonotype was counted between two and nine times. The gene calls are TRBV5-6 and TRBJ1-2; possibly TRBD1 for D (6 bases). The length of the CDR3 is 16 residues. Germline CDR1 and CDR2: SGHDT and YYEEEE. V gave up 4 bases and J gave up 1 base, with 17 bases separating them. The DNA of the CDR3 is TGTGCCAGCAGCCGACGCGGACAGCCGATTAACTATGGCTACACCTTC. Translating it yields CASSRRGQPINYGYTF.

The chain employs TRBV4-2 and TRBJ1-2; 7 bases agree with TRBD1. Germline-derived CDR1 and CDR2 are LGHNA and YNFKEQ. V trimming: 0 bases; J trimming: 1 base; junction bases outside the gene matches: 2. The CDR3 contains 15 residues. CDR3 sequence (DNA): TGTGCCAGCAGCCAAGAGGACAGGCGTAACTATGGCTACACCTTC. Translated, it gives CASSQEDRRNYGYTF.

V usage is TRBV20-1 and J usage is TRBJ2-7; 7 bases align to TRBD1. Germline V gives CDR1 DFQATT, CDR2 SNEGSKA (reference sequence). The CDR3 extends over 12 amino acids. CDR3 sequence: CRARQGSGEQYF. Here the CDR3 DNA reads TGCAGGGCCCGACAGGGTTCGGGCGAGCAGTACTTC.